This T cell receptor (beta chain) was obtained from a study of long-term antiretroviral therapy in people with HIV. immunoSEQ v3.0 was run at survey level. Profiled with immunoSEQ multiplex PCR; TCRdb holds only in-frame clones, not every one. Of tens of thousands of clones in the sample, about 82% are singletons; the top ten hold roughly 4.8%. The CDR3 runs 12 residues. V was trimmed by 2 bases and J by 3 bases, leaving 5 bases between them. Germline-derived CDR1 and CDR2 are MNHNY and SVGAGI (reference sequence). Study findings and constraints: CDR3 lengths in HIV samples spanned a narrower range than controls. ART-treated samples gained diversity yet remained below transplant donor controls.

Two or more post-ART PBMC samples, plus at least one pre-ART sample, were available for each donor. There were roughly 0.9-11 million cryopreserved PBMC in the samples before DNA extraction. Of note for this clone: The antigen is not known.

This sequence was found in a man between 60 and 75 years old with HIV. The sequenced sample was unsorted PBMCs, obtained 1.3 years after starting antiretroviral therapy. The gene calls are TRBV6-6 and TRBJ2-7; D remains ambiguous. CDR3 nucleotide sequence: TGTGCCAGCAGTTACAGCAGCTACGAGCAGTACTTC. The encoded protein is CASSYSSYEQYF.